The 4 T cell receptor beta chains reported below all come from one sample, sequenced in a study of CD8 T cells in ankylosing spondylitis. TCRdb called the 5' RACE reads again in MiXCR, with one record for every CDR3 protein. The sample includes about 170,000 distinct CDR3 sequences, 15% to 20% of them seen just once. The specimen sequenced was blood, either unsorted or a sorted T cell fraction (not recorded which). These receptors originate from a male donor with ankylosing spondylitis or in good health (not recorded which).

The CDR3 DNA sequence: TGTGCCAGCCTGAGAGATACGCAGTATTTT. Translation gives CASLRDTQYF. The J gene is TRBJ2-3, the V gene TRBV2; D call uncertain. CDR3 length: 10 residues. The germline V gene has CDR1 SNHLY and CDR2 FYNNEI. Trimming cost V 8 bases and J 5 bases, with 5 bases left between them.

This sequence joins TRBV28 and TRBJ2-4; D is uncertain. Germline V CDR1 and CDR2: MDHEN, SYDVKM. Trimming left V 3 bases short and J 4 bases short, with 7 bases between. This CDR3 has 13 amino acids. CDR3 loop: CASSFLSKNIQYF. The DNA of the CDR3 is TGTGCCAGCAGTTTTCTCTCGAAAAACATTCAGTACTTC.

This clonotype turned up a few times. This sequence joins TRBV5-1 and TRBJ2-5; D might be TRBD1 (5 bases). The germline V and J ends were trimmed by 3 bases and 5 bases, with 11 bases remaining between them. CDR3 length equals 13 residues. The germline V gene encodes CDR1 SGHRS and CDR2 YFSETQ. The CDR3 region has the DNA TGCGCCAGCAGCTCAGGACATCGGGAGACCCAGTACTTC. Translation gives CASSSGHRETQYF.

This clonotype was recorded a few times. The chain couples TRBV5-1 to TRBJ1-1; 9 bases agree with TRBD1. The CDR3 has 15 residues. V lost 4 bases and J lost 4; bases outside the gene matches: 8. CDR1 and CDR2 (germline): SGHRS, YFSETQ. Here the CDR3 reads CASSGTGSSGTEAFF. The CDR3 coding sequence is TGCGCCAGCAGCGGGACAGGGTCAAGCGGCACTGAAGCTTTCTTT.